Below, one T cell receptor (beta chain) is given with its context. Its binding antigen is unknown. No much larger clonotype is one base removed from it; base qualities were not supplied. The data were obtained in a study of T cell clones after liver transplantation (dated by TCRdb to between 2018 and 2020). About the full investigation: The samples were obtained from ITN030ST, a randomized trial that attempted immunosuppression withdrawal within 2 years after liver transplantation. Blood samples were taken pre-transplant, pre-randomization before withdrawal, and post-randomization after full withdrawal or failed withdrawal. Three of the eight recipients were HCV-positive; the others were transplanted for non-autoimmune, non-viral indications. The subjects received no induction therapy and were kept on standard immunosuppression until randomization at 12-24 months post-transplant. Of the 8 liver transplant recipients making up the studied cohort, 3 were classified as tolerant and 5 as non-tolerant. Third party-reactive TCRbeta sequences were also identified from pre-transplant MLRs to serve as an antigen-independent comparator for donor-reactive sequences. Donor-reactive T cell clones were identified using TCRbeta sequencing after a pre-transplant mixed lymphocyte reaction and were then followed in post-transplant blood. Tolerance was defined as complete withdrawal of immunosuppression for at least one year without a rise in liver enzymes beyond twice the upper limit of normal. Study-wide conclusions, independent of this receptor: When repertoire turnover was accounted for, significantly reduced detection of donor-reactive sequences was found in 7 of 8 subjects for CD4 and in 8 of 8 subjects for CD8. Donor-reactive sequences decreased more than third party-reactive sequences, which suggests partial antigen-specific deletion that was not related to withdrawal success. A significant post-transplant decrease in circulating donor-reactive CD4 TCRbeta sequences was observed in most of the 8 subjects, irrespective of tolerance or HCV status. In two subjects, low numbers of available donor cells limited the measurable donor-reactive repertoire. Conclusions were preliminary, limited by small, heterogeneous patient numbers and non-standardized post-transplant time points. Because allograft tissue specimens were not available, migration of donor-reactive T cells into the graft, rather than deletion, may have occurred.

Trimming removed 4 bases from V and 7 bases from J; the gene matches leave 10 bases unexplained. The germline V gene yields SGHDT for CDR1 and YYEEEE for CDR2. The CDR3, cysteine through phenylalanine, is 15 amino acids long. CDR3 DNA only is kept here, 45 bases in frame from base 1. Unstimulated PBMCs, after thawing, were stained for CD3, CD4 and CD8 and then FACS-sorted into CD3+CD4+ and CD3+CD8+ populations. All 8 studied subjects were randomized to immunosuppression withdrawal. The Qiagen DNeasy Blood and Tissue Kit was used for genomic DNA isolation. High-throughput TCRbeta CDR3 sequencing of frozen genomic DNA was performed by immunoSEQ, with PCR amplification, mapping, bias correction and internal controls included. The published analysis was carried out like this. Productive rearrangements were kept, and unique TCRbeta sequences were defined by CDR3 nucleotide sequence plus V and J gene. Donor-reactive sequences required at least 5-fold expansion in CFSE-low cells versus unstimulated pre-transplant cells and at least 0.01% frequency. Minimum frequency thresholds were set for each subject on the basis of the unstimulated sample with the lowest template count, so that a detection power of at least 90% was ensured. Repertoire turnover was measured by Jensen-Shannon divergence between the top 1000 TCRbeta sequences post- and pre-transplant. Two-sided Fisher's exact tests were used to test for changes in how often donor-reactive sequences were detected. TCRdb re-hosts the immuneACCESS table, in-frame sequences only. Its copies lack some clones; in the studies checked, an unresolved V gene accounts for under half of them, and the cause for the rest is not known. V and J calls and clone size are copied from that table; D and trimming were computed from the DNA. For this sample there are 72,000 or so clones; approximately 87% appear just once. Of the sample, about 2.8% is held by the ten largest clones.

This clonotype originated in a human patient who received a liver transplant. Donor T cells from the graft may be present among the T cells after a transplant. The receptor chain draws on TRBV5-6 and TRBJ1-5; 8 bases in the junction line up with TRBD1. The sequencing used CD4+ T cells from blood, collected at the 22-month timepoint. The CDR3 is CASSPYQGANQPQHF. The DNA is TGTGCCAGCAGCCCCTACCAGGGGGCAAACCAGCCCCAGCATTTT.